This T cell receptor beta chain was captured in a study of T cell changes during pregnancy in multiple sclerosis. This CDR3 is 15 amino acids long. Looked up from germline, CDR1 is LNHDA and CDR2 is SQIVND (reference sequence). V was pared by 5 bases and J by 0 bases, with 4 bases of the junction left unmatched. Sequencing was performed with immunoSEQ multiplex PCR; in TCRdb, only in-frame clones are kept and a portion is missing. The top ten clones hold around 5% of a sample with some 21,000 clones, roughly 90% of them seen once. This clonotype was sampled from a female donor in good health, enrolled as a control in a pregnancy study. This material consisted of CD8+ T cells from peripheral blood mononuclear cells, taken in the second trimester of pregnancy. The rearrangement links TRBV19 to TRBJ1-3; 7 bases agree with TRBD1. In DNA form, the CDR3 reads TGTGCCAGTAGTCCGCGGGACAGCTCTGGAAACACCATATATTTT. It translates to CASSPRDSSGNTIYF.